Included here is one T cell receptor (beta chain) sequence, with context. Its antigen is currently unknown. This record comes from a study of beta chain features in type 1 diabetes. Whole-study findings and limits: A greater similarity of naive, central memory and Treg TCRB repertoires was seen among patients than among healthy donors. Among all four CD4+ subsets, Type 1 diabetes patients had TCRB CDR3s that were moderately but significantly shorter.

CDR1 MNHEY and CDR2 SVGAGI come from the germline V gene. V dropped 1 base and J dropped 1 base, with 7 bases sitting between them. The CDR3 extends over 14 amino acids. Sequenced material consisted of expressed TCRB transcripts (all of the isolated RNA was reverse transcribed). Libraries were prepared by immunoSEQ multiplex PCR; TCRdb keeps only in-frame clonotypes and omits some of them. This table holds 310,000 or so clones, around 16% found once. The clonotype comes from a man aged 18 to 29 with type 1 diabetes. V is TRBV6-5 and J is TRBJ1-1; no clear D. What was sequenced was naive CD4+ T cells from blood. CDR3 residues: CASSYYPGNTEAFF. CDR3 sequence (DNA): TGTGCCAGCAGTTACTACCCAGGGAACACTGAAGCTTTCTTT.